The present T cell receptor beta chain was sequenced within a study of human T cells and chemical hapten exposure. At the level of the study: TCR yields differed between samples (mainly from small differences in pooled library volume).

Time point given: pre-sensitization, week 0. Specified treatment: therapeutic diphenylcyclopropenone sensitization with weekly scalp DPC. Venepuncture was done earlier than the placement of each patch test. In the authors' methods: Sample TCR totals centred on a median of around 93,000, ranging about 20,000 to 700,000. One entry per CDR3 protein, called by TCRdb with MiXCR from the RACE reads. V and J calls and clone size were set by TCRdb, not the authors. Among about 270,000 distinct CDR3 sequences, 7.7% were seen once, and the ten largest hold 1.2%. The receptor was derived from a young man with alopecia areata. Some clones in this sample may be carry-over from other donors' samples. This material consisted of whole blood, taken in connection with sensitization to the hapten diphenylcyclopropenone (DPC).

In DNA form, the CDR3 reads TGTGCCAGCAGTGTACGGAGAACCGGGGAGCTGTTTTTT. This sequence encodes CASSVRRTGELFF. The J gene is TRBJ2-2, the V gene TRBV2; D is undetermined. Germline loops: CDR1 SNHLY, CDR2 FYNNEI. This CDR3 is 13 amino acids long. V lost 4 bases and J 5 bases, leaving 8 bases between the germline ends.